This is a list of T cell receptor beta chains from one sample in a study of a mutant IDH1 vaccine in newly diagnosed glioma. What these receptors recognize is not known. Clones were sequenced by immunoSEQ multiplex PCR, and TCRdb holds only the in-frame ones, with some missing. There are 56,000 or so clones in the sample; around three quarters occur only once, and around 5% lies in the top ten. Sample: PBMCs, taken from a glioma patient whose treatment included an IDH1 peptide vaccine. The receptors originated from a man aged 50-59 years with glioma. The CDR3 runs from the conserved cysteine through the conserved F or W. D genes are given only for firm matches. Only some rows state a clone size, as once, few, many or a class for expanded clones.

v_call	clone_size	d_call	j_call	cdr3_aa	cdr3_nt
TRBV7-2	NA	NA	TRBJ1-3	CASSLGQAGNTIYF	TGTGCCAGCAGCTTAGGACAGGCTGGAAACACCATATATTTT
TRBV19	NA	TRBD1	TRBJ1-5	CASSWTGGSYSNQPQHF	TGTGCCAGTAGCTGGACAGGGGGGAGCTATAGCAATCAGCCCCAGCATTTT
TRBV5-1	NA	TRBD1	TRBJ1-2	CASSTAGTGGEGYTF	TGCGCCAGCAGCACGGCCGGGACAGGGGGAGAAGGCTACACCTTC
TRBV19	NA	NA	TRBJ1-2	CASSLSGANYGYTF	TGTGCCAGTAGTCTCTCGGGGGCAAACTATGGCTACACCTTC
TRBV5-4	few	TRBD1	TRBJ1-2	CASSLPNRGLYGYTF	TGTGCCAGCAGCTTGCCCAACAGGGGACTCTATGGCTACACCTTC
TRBV20-1	few	NA	TRBJ2-3	CSARPRDTQYF	TGCAGTGCACGCCCCAGGGATACGCAGTATTTT
TRBV18	NA	NA	TRBJ2-3	CASSPLGDTQYF	TGTGCCAGCTCACCACTGGGGGATACGCAGTATTTT
TRBV27	NA	NA	TRBJ1-5	CASSPFPLRPQHF	TGTGCCAGCAGTCCCTTCCCCTTAAGGCCCCAGCATTTT
TRBV4-1	NA	TRBD1	TRBJ2-7	CASRRTGAYEQYF	TGCGCCAGCAGGAGGACAGGGGCCTACGAGCAGTACTTC
TRBV18	NA	TRBD1	TRBJ2-7	CASSPLPTTGGEQYF	TGTGCCAGCTCACCACTCCCAACGACAGGGGGTGAGCAGTACTTC
TRBV5-5	NA	TRBD1	TRBJ1-5	CASSWGTVSNQPQHF	TGTGCCAGCAGCTGGGGGACAGTTAGCAATCAGCCCCAGCATTTT
TRBV6-5	NA	NA	TRBJ1-3	CASSYSTVSGNTIYF	TGTGCCAGCAGTTACTCGACCGTCTCTGGAAACACCATATATTTT
TRBV9	NA	NA	TRBJ2-7	CASSGSTGIGYEQYF	TGTGCCAGCAGCGGATCTACAGGGATAGGGTACGAGCAGTACTTC
TRBV18	NA	NA	TRBJ2-1	CASSPGRFYNEQFF	TGTGCCAGCTCACCGGGAAGGTTCTACAATGAGCAGTTCTTC
TRBV30	NA	NA	TRBJ1-6	CAWSVAGASSYNSPLHF	TGTGCCTGGAGTGTTGCAGGGGCAAGCTCCTATAATTCACCCCTCCACTTT
TRBV18	NA	NA	TRBJ1-6	CASSSMAQRIRSPLHF	TGTGCCAGCTCATCAATGGCTCAGAGAATTCGATCACCCCTCCACTTT
TRBV7-9	few	NA	TRBJ2-1	CASSPPPSHEQFF	TGTGCCAGCAGCCCCCCCCCGTCCCATGAGCAGTTCTTC
TRBV5-1	medium-sized	TRBD2	TRBJ2-7	CASSGLDWGGEQYF	TGCGCCAGCAGCGGCCTGGACTGGGGGGGCGAGCAGTACTTC
TRBV29-1	NA	TRBD2	TRBJ2-1	CSVRGLAYNEQFF	TGCAGCGTTCGGGGACTAGCCTACAATGAGCAGTTCTTC
TRBV5-1	NA	NA	TRBJ2-5	CASSPGGGAPETQYF	TGCGCCAGCAGCCCGGGTGGGGGGGCCCCAGAGACCCAGTACTTC
TRBV6-1	NA	NA	TRBJ1-1	CASRNPGPVNTEAFF	TGTGCCAGCAGGAACCCGGGGCCGGTGAACACTGAAGCTTTCTTT
TRBV7-2	NA	NA	TRBJ2-2	CASSFWLRLGGELFF	TGTGCCAGCAGCTTCTGGTTGAGGCTAGGCGGGGAGCTGTTTTTT
TRBV9	NA	TRBD2	TRBJ2-1	CASSVGGTSSEQFF	TGTGCCAGCAGCGTAGGCGGGACTAGTAGTGAGCAGTTCTTC
TRBV6-5	few	NA	TRBJ1-2	CASRERQGYTF	TGTGCCAGCAGGGAACGACAGGGCTACACCTTC
TRBV7-9	NA	TRBD2	TRBJ2-3	CASSLASGGIDTQYF	TGTGCCAGCAGCTTAGCTAGCGGGGGGATAGATACGCAGTATTTT
TRBV6-5	NA	NA	TRBJ2-2	CASSYRAGSNTGELFF	TGTGCCAGCAGTTACCGGGCAGGATCGAACACCGGGGAGCTGTTTTTT
TRBV13	NA	NA	TRBJ2-7	CASSSPGTATYEQYF	TGTGCCAGCAGCTCTCCCGGGACCGCGACCTACGAGCAGTACTTC
TRBV27	NA	TRBD1	TRBJ1-1	CASGGTGTEAFF	TGTGCCAGCGGGGGGACAGGGACTGAAGCTTTCTTT
TRBV4-1	NA	NA	TRBJ2-7	CASSQAQGVGFEQYF	TGCGCCAGCAGCCAAGCTCAAGGGGTTGGTTTCGAGCAGTACTTC
TRBV30	NA	TRBD1	TRBJ2-3	CAWTRRGGAPDTQYF	TGTGCCTGGACTCGCCGAGGGGGCGCCCCGGATACGCAGTATTTT
TRBV5-1	NA	NA	TRBJ1-1	CASSYGWENTEAFF	TGCGCCAGCAGCTACGGTTGGGAGAACACTGAAGCTTTCTTT
TRBV23-1	NA	NA	TRBJ1-1	CASSPRPLRENTEAFF	TGCGCCAGCAGTCCCCGCCCGTTGAGAGAGAACACTGAAGCTTTCTTT
TRBV15	NA	NA	TRBJ1-5	CATSDPNMPNSNQPQHF	TGTGCCACCAGCGACCCAAACATGCCGAATAGCAATCAGCCCCAGCATTTT
TRBV5-5	once	TRBD1	TRBJ2-7	CASSSTGTGTYEQYF	TGTGCCAGCAGCTCTACCGGGACAGGGACCTACGAGCAGTACTTC
TRBV6-5	NA	NA	TRBJ1-2	CASSPTGTNYGYTF	TGTGCCAGCAGCCCAACAGGGACTAACTATGGCTACACCTTC
TRBV19	NA	TRBD1	TRBJ2-3	CASSPQGPSTDTQYF	TGTGCCAGTAGTCCACAGGGGCCCAGCACAGATACGCAGTATTTT
TRBV6-5	NA	NA	TRBJ1-1	CASSPGGSENTEAFF	TGTGCCAGCAGCCCGGGGGGGTCCGAGAACACTGAAGCTTTCTTT
TRBV30	few	TRBD1	TRBJ2-6	CAWGDRAYSGANVLTF	TGTGCCTGGGGGGACAGAGCCTACTCTGGGGCCAACGTCCTGACTTTC